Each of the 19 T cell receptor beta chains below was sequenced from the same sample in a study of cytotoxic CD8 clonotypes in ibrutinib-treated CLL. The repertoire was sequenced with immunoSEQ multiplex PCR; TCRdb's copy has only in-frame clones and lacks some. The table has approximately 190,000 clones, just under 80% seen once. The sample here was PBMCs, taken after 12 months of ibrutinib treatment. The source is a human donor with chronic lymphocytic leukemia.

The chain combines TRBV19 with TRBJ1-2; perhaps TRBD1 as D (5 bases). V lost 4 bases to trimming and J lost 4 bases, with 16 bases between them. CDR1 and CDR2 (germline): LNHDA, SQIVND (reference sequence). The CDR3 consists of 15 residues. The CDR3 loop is CASSSGTAASYGYTF. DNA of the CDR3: TGTGCCAGTAGTAGCGGGACCGCGGCGAGCTATGGCTACACCTTC. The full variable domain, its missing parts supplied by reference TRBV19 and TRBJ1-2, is DGGITQSPKYLFRKEGQNVTLSCEQNLNHDAMYWYRQDPGQGLRLIYYSQIVNDFQKGDIAEGYSVSREKKESFPLTVTSAQKNPTAFYLCASSSGTAASYGYTFGSGTRLTVV.

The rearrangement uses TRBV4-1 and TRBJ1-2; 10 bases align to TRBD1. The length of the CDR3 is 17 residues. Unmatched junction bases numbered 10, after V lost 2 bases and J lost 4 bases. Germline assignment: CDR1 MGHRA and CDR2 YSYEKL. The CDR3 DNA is TGCGCCAGCAGCCAACCTCGACAGGGGGCGGCGAGCTATGGCTACACCTTC. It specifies CASSQPRQGAASYGYTF.

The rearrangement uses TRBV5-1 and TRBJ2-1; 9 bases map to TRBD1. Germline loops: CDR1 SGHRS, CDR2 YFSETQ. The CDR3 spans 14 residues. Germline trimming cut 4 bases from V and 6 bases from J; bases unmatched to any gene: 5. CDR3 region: CASSHRQGGNEQFF. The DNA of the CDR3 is TGCGCCAGCAGCCACAGACAGGGGGGCAATGAGCAGTTCTTC.

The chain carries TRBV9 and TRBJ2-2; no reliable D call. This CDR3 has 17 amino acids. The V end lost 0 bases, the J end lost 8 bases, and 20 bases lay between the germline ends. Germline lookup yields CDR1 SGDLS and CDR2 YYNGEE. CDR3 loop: CASSVANRVSVLGELFF. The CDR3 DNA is TGTGCCAGCAGCGTAGCTAATAGGGTTTCGGTATTAGGGGAGCTGTTTTTT.

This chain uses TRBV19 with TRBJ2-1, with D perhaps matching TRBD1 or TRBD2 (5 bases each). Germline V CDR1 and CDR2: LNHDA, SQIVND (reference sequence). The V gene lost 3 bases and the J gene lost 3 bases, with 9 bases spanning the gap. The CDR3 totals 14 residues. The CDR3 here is CASSIGGDYNEQFF. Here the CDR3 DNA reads TGTGCCAGTAGTATTGGGGGAGACTACAATGAGCAGTTCTTC.

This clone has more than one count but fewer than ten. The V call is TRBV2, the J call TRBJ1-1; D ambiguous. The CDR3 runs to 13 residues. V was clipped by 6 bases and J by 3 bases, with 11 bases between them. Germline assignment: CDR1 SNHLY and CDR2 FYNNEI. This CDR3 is CASSALRDTEAFF. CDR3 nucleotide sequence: TGTGCCAGCAGCGCCCTCCGGGACACTGAAGCTTTCTTT.

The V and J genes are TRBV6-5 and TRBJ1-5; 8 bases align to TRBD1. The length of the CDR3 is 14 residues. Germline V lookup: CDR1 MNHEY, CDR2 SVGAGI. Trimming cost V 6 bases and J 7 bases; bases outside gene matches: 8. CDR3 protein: CASRRTGNGQPQHF. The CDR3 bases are TGTGCCAGCAGGCGGACAGGGAATGGGCAGCCCCAGCATTTT.

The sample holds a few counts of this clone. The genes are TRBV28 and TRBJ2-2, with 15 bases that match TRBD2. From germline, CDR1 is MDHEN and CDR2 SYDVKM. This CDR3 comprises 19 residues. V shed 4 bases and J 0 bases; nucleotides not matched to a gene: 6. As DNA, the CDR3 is TGTGCCAGCAGTTACTGGACTAGCGGGAGGGCCGCGAACACCGGGGAGCTGTTTTTT. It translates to CASSYWTSGRAANTGELFF.

CDR3 residues: CAIGVTGQSTDTQYF. In nucleotides, the CDR3 is TGCGCCATCGGTGTTACAGGACAGAGCACAGATACGCAGTATTTT. This rearrangement joins TRBV10-2 to TRBJ2-3, with a tentative D call TRBD1 (6 bases). The V end lost 10 bases, the J end lost 0 bases, and 17 bases lay between the germline ends. CDR3 length equals 15 residues. Germline assignment: CDR1 WSHSY and CDR2 SAAADI.

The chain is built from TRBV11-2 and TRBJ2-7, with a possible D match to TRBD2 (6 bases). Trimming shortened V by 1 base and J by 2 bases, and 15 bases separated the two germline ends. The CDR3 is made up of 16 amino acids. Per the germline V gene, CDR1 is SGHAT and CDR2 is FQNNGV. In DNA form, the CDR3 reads TGTGCCAGCAGCTTAGTCTACTTAGGAGGGGCCTACGAGCAGTACTTC. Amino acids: CASSLVYLGGAYEQYF.

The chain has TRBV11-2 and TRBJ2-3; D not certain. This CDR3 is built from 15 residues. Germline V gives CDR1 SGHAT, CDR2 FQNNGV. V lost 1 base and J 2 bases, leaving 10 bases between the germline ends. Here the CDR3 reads CASSLGTPFTDTQYF. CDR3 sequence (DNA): TGTGCCAGCAGCTTAGGAACCCCTTTCACAGATACGCAGTATTTT.

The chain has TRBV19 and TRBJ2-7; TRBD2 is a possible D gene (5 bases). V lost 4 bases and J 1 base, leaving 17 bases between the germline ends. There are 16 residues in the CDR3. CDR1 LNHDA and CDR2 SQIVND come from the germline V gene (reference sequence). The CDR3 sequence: CASSKSVWSGSYEQYF. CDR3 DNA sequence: TGTGCCAGTAGTAAATCAGTATGGAGCGGTTCCTACGAGCAGTACTTC. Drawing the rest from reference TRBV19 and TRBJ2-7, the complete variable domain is DGGITQSPKYLFRKEGQNVTLSCEQNLNHDAMYWYRQDPGQGLRLIYYSQIVNDFQKGDIAEGYSVSREKKESFPLTVTSAQKNPTAFYLCASSKSVWSGSYEQYFGPGTRLTVT.

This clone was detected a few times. The CDR3 DNA reads as TGTGCCAGCTCACCTCCGCAGGGGGCGAACTATGGCTACACCTTC. This encodes CASSPPQGANYGYTF. This sequence joins TRBV18 and TRBJ1-2, with 8 bases matching TRBD1. This CDR3 is built from 15 residues. Germline V CDR1 and CDR2: KGHSH, LQKENI. Trimming took 3 bases from V and 2 from J; bases not matched to a gene: 5. The whole variable domain, filled in from reference TRBV18 and TRBJ1-2, reads NAGVMQNPRHLVRRRGQEARLRCSPMKGHSHVYWYRQLPEEGLKFMVYLQKENIIDESGMPKERFSAEFPKEGPSILRIQQVVRGDSAAYFCASSPPQGANYGYTFGSGTRLTVV.

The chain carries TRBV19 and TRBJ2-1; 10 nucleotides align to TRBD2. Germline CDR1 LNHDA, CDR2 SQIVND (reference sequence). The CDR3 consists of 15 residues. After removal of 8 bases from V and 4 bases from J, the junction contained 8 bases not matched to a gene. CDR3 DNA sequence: TGTGCCAGTGGGGCTAGCGGGGGCCCTTACAATGAGCAGTTCTTC. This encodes CASGASGGPYNEQFF.

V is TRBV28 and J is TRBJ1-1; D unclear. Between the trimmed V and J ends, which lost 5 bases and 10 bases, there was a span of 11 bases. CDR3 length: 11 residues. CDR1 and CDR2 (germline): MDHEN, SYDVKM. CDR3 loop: CASSELGRAFF. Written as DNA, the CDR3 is TGTGCCAGCAGTGAACTGGGCCGAGCTTTCTTT.

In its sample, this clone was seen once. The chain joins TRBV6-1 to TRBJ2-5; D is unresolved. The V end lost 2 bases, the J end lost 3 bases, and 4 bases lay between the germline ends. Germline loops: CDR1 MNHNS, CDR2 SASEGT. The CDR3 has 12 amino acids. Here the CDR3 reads CASSELEETQYF. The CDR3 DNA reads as TGTGCCAGCAGTGAATTGGAAGAGACCCAGTACTTC.

CDR3: CASSRTTGMVGYGYTF. The CDR3 DNA follows: TGTGCCAGCAGCCGTACGACAGGGATGGTCGGCTATGGCTACACCTTC. V is TRBV7-9 and J is TRBJ1-2; 7 bases match TRBD1. Looked up from germline, CDR1 is SEHNR and CDR2 is FQNEAQ (reference sequence). The V gene end was trimmed by 5 bases and the J gene end by 4 bases; junction bases not matched to a gene: 13. This CDR3 comprises 16 residues. The full variable domain, with the rest looked up from reference TRBV7-9 and TRBJ1-2, is DTGVSQNPRHKITKRGQNVTFRCDPISEHNRLYWYRQTLGQGPEFLTYFQNEAQLEKSRLLSDRFSAERPKGSFSTLEIQRTEQGDSAMYLCASSRTTGMVGYGYTFGSGTRLTVV.

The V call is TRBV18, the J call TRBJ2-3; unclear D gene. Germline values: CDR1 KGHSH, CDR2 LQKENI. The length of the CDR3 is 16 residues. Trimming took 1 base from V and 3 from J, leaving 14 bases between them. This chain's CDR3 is CASSPRAWGSTDTQYF. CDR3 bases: TGTGCCAGCTCACCACGTGCTTGGGGATCGACAGATACGCAGTATTTT.

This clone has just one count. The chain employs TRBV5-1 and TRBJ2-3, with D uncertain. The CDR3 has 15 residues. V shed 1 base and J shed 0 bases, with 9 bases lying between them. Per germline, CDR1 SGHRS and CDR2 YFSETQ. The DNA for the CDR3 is TGCGCCAGCAGCTTGCCAGAAACTAGCACAGATACGCAGTATTTT. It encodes CASSLPETSTDTQYF.